These 3 T cell receptor beta chains share one sample of origin, sequenced in a study of PD-L1 blockade in urothelial cancer listed by TCRdb under 2017. The time point label, read with the paper, signifies: pretreatment peripheral blood. Library generation was performed with the immunoSEQ multiplex PCR assay. TCRdb retrieved this table from immuneACCESS and kept in-frame rearrangements only. Not all clones are present; in checked studies, unresolved V genes account for under half, and no reason is known for the remainder. This sample lists 70,000 or so clones; around 90% were detected once. Clones ranked in the top ten supply 3.5% to 5% of the sample. Source: PBMCs, taken around atezolizumab (anti-PD-L1) treatment. The receptors come from a man in his 70s with urothelial cancer.

This chain joins TRBV18 and TRBJ2-1; 8 bases are shared with TRBD2. The length of the CDR3 is 17 residues. Unmatched junction bases numbered 11, after V lost 2 bases and J lost 5 bases. Germline-derived CDR1 and CDR2 are KGHSH and LQKENI. The chain's CDR3 is CASSPERAGGGDNEQFF. CDR3 DNA sequence: TGTGCCAGCTCACCAGAGAGGGCGGGAGGAGGGGACAATGAGCAGTTCTTC.

The genes are TRBV5-1 and TRBJ2-7; D call uncertain. This CDR3 has 15 residues. The V end was cut by 0 bases, the J end by 0 bases, with 10 bases between. CDR1 is SGHRS, CDR2 YFSETQ, per germline. The CDR3: CASSLAPTNSYEQYF. CDR3 in DNA: TGCGCCAGCAGCTTGGCTCCGACAAACTCCTACGAGCAGTACTTC.

A single count supports this clone. V is TRBV10-1 and J is TRBJ2-1; D gene unclear. This CDR3 is built from 12 residues. Trimming left V 3 bases short and J 7 bases short, with 7 bases between. CDR1 and CDR2 from the germline V gene are WNHNN and SYGVQD (reference sequence). This CDR3 is CASSDPMNEQFF. CDR3 bases: TGCGCCAGCAGTGACCCCATGAATGAGCAGTTCTTC.